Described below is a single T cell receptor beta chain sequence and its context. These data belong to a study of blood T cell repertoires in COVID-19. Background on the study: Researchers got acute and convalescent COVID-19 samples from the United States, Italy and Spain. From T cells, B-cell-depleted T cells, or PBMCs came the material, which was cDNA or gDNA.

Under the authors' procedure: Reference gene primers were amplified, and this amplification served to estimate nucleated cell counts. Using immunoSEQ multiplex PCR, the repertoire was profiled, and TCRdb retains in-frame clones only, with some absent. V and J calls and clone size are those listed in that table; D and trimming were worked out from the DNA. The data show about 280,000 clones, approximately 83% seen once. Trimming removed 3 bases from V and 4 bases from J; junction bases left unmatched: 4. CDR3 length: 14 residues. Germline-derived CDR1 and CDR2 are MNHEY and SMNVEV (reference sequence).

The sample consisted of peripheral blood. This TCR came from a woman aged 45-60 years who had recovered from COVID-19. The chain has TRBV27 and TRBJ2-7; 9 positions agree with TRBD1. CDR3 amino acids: CASSLRDRDYEQYF. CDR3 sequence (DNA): TGTGCCAGCAGTTTGAGGGACAGGGATTACGAGCAGTACTTC.